The following is a T cell receptor (beta chain) sequence with its context. This sample was taken from a study of cytomegalovirus exposure and HLA in healthy donors. The CDR3 is 14 residues long. With 5 bases clipped from V and 4 bases from J, the junction kept 7 bases outside the gene matches. Germline V CDR1 and CDR2: LGHNA, YNFKEQ. Libraries were prepared by immunoSEQ multiplex PCR; TCRdb keeps only in-frame clonotypes and omits some of them. The repertoire holds tens of thousands of clones, with approximately 93% as singletons. The source is a man between 18 and 35 years old in good health and CMV-seronegative. The sequencing sample was made of PBMCs. This chain connects TRBV4-2 to TRBJ2-7; 8 bases align to TRBD2. CDR3 region: CASSLTAGAYEQYF. The CDR3 DNA follows: TGTGCCAGCAGCTTGACAGCGGGAGCGTACGAGCAGTACTTC.